This T cell receptor beta chain was obtained from a study of T cells after yellow fever vaccination (dated by TCRdb to between 2019 and 2020). Notes on the research overall: Libraries from fractions with low cell numbers were prepared with the SMART-Seq v4 Ultra Low Input RNA kit. Two healthy male donors, one aged 18 to 30 and one aged 30 to 40 years, were included in the cohort. To follow T-cell clones before and after both primary and booster YFV17D yellow fever vaccination, bulk TCR alpha and beta repertoires underwent longitudinal sequencing. Blood was drawn at multiple timepoints before and after primary and secondary immunization, with bulk PBMC replicates and cell subsets isolated.

The full study reports these points: The study included only two donors, which limits how far the findings can be generalized. FACS-sorted repertoires could contain abundant contaminating clonotypes from the bulk population, so computational filtering was required. Most clones expanded after primary vaccination were re-detected after the booster (96% of CD4 and 80% to 90% of CD8), suggesting broad memory maintenance. Compared with the primary T-cell response, the secondary T-cell response was faster but weaker, reaching its peak on day 5 rather than on day 15. A small share of clonotypes was detected in both CD4 and CD8 compartments, with the overlap likely arising from convergent recombination.

The V end loses 7 bases and the J end loses 0 bases, and a stretch of 12 bases separates them. The CDR3 sequence holds 15 residues, the cysteine and phenylalanine included. Of the read, only the CDR3 DNA is kept; its 45 bases are in frame from base 1. Reading the germline V gene gives CDR1 MDHEN and CDR2 SYDVKM. TCR cDNA was made using 5'RACE template switching, a step that added a universal primer site and unique molecular identifiers. Priming of cDNA synthesis was performed from both the TCR alpha and TCR beta constant segments. Two PCR steps were used to amplify libraries, with sample barcodes and sequencing adapters being added in the second step. Sequencing of the libraries was done on either Illumina HiSeq 2500 (2x100 bp) or NovaSeq (2x150 bp). Processing in the source paper ran as follows. MIGEC was used to demultiplex reads and collapse the reads into UMI consensus sequences, and MiXCR was used for V(D)J alignment. Clonotypes responding to the vaccine were identified with edgeR on replicate PBMC samples, with the criteria of FDR below 0.01 and a log2 fold change above 5 up to day 15. Bulk clonotypes were assigned CD4 or CD8 identity according to which sequenced CD4 or CD8 repertoire held them at higher abundance. TCRdb itself trimmed the public reads at Q25 with fastp, ran MiXCR and retained productive beta chains. Entries are consolidated by CDR3 protein sequence, retaining the most common genes and DNA. For this entry, the V and J calls and clone size follow TCRdb and not the study's own pipeline. This sample gives approximately 550,000 distinct CDR3 sequences in total; less than 20% of them show up just once. Roughly an eighth of the sample is taken by the ten largest.

This clonotype appeared a few times. No cognate antigen has been identified for it. Within one base of it there is no much larger clone, and no base qualities were kept. The sample's treatment or condition label is to be understood as: live attenuated yellow fever vaccine strain. At each blood-draw timepoint, two biological replicates of bulk PBMCs were obtained. A standard Ficoll-Paque protocol was used to isolate PBMCs from peripheral blood. TriZol was used to extract RNA from bulk PBMCs, from CD4 and CD8 fractions, and from dextramer-positive and dextramer-negative fractions. Here the chain combines TRBV28 and TRBJ2-2; no D gene call is confident. The sample was PBMCs, taken 15 days after the yellow fever booster vaccination. The clonotype was recovered from a man aged 25-40 years who received the YFV17D yellow fever vaccine. The encoded CDR3 is CASTRWGTNTGELFF. The DNA sequence is given as TGTGCCAGCACCCGGTGGGGTACGAACACCGGGGAGCTGTTTTTT. Outside the CDR3, residues come from the reference TRBV28 and TRBJ2-2 proteins, so the full variable domain is: DVKVTQSSRYLVKRTGEKVFLECVQDMDHENMFWYRQDPGLGLRLIYFSYDVKMKEKGDIPEGYSVSREKKERFSLILESASTNQTSMYLCASTRWGTNTGELFFGEGSRLTVL.